A selection of T cell receptor beta chains follows, all from one sample in a study of response to subunit inactivated influenza vaccine. TCRdb re-called the RT-PCR reads with MiXCR, one entry per CDR3 protein. Among about half a million distinct CDR3 sequences listed, 6.5% to 8% were seen once. The specimen was PBMCs from blood, collected less than 30 months after vaccination. Receptor source: a man aged 50 to 69 who received an inactivated influenza vaccine. The CDR3 runs from the conserved cysteine through the conserved F or W. The D gene is left open where the match is weak. Rows may omit the clone size; those that give it use once, few, many or a size class.

TRBJ2-7 | TRBV28 | NA | TRBD1 | 13 | TGTGCCAGCAGACCCGGGACAGGTTACGAGCAGTACTTC | CASRPGTGYEQYF
TRBJ2-7 | TRBV7-2 | few | TRBD1 | 13 | TGTGCCAGCAACAGACAGGGGGCGCGAGAGCAGTACTTC | CASNRQGAREQYF
TRBJ1-5 | TRBV19 | few | NA | 15 | TGTGCCAGTAGTATATTATGGGACCTGACCTTCGCCCAGCATTTT | CASSILWDLTFAQHF
TRBJ2-3 | TRBV12-3/TRBV12-4 | few | NA | 16 | TGTGCCAGCAGTTGGGGTAGCTCCGCGGGAACAGATACGCAGTATTTT | CASSWGSSAGTDTQYF
TRBJ2-3 | TRBV7-9 | few | TRBD2 | 17 | TGTGCCAGCAGCCCCTTCCGGGGGGTTGCTAGCACAGATACGCAGTATTTT | CASSPFRGVASTDTQYF
TRBJ1-4 | TRBV18 | few | TRBD1 | 12 | TGTGCCAGCTCCCAGGGGGCTGAAAAACTGTTTTTT | CASSQGAEKLFF
TRBJ1-5 | TRBV20-1 | NA | TRBD1 | 15 | TGCAGTGCTCCCCTAGGACAGGGAACCAATCAGCCCCAGCATTTT | CSAPLGQGTNQPQHF
TRBJ1-5 | TRBV6-5 | NA | NA | 14 | TGTGCCAGCAGTTACTCGAGAACTGTCGGGCCCCAGCATTTT | CASSYSRTVGPQHF
TRBJ2-1 | TRBV19 | many | NA | 14 | TGTGCCAGTAGTGGACTCGACAGCTACAATGAGCAGTTCTTC | CASSGLDSYNEQFF
TRBJ2-5 | TRBV11-2 | few | TRBD1 | 15 | TGTGCCAGCAGCCCCCGGGACAGGAGAAAAGAGACCCAGTACTTC | CASSPRDRRKETQYF
TRBJ2-5 | TRBV7-2 | NA | NA | 17 | TGTGCCAGCAGCTTAGTAAGAGCAGGGAGCTCTTCGGAGACCCAGTACTTC | CASSLVRAGSSSETQYF
TRBJ1-1 | TRBV20-1 | NA | TRBD1 | 14 | TGCAGTGCTGACAGAGGACAGGGGAACACTGAAGCTTTCTTT | CSADRGQGNTEAFF
TRBJ2-5 | TRBV5-1 | many | TRBD2 | 14 | TGCGCCAGCAGCTCCCTAGCGGGGGTGGAGACCCAGTACTTC | CASSSLAGVETQYF
TRBJ2-3 | TRBV11-2 | NA | TRBD2 | 19 | TGTGCCAGCACCACACATCGGGCTAGCGGGGGGGCGTCCCCAGATACGCAGTATTTT | CASTTHRASGGASPDTQYF
TRBJ2-7 | TRBV4-1 | few | TRBD1 | 15 | TGCGCCAGCAGCCTCGGACAGGGGCCAGCCTACGAGCAGTACTTC | CASSLGQGPAYEQYF
TRBJ1-6 | TRBV6-1 | many | NA | 16 | TGTGCCAGCAGTGATCGCGGGCAGGGACGAGGGTCACCCCTCCACTTT | CASSDRGQGRGSPLHF